Below are 26 T cell receptor beta chains sequenced from a single sample in a study of blood T cell repertoires in COVID-19. The protocol was immunoSEQ multiplex PCR, while the TCRdb copy is restricted to in-frame clones and leaves out a portion. The sample contains 85,000 to 95,000 clones, about 86% of which appear only once. Sequenced material: peripheral blood. The receptors stem from a woman aged 80 or over with acute or convalescent COVID-19.

This clone was detected only a few times. J is TRBJ1-4 and V is TRBV9; 9 nucleotides agree with TRBD1. The CDR3 is made up of 16 amino acids. Unmatched junction bases numbered 3, after V lost 2 bases and J lost 1 base. Germline values: CDR1 SGDLS, CDR2 YYNGEE. CDR3 residues: CASSVTGGLTNEKLFF. DNA of the CDR3: TGTGCCAGCAGCGTGACAGGGGGATTAACTAATGAAAAACTGTTTTTT.

The V gene is TRBV4-1, the J gene TRBJ2-3, with 9 nucleotides matching TRBD1. Germline V CDR1 and CDR2: MGHRA, YSYEKL. CDR3 size: 17 residues. V lost 3 bases, J lost 7 bases, and 14 bases stayed unmatched. The DNA of the CDR3 is TGCGCCAGCAGCCATCCCGCCCGGGACAGGGTTCGAAATACGCAGTATTTT. Its translation is CASSHPARDRVRNTQYF.

This clone has just a few counts. V gene TRBV15 combines with J gene TRBJ1-5, with 8 bases matching TRBD1. Germline CDR1 LNHNV, CDR2 YYDKDF (reference sequence). The CDR3 extends over 15 amino acids. The J segment lost 4 bases and the V segment lost 2 bases, leaving 4 bases of the junction unmatched. The CDR3 DNA follows: TGTGCCACCAGCAGACCGACAGGGGTAAATCAGCCCCAGCATTTT. This sequence encodes CATSRPTGVNQPQHF.

The chain carries TRBV5-4 and TRBJ2-3; tentative D call: TRBD2 (5 bases). Trimming removed 4 bases from V and 0 bases from J, with 12 bases in between. The CDR3 has 15 residues. The V gene's germline CDR1 is SGHNT and CDR2 YYREEE (reference sequence). The CDR3 reads CASSQARRSTDTQYF. The CDR3 nucleotides are TGTGCCAGCAGCCAGGCCCGGAGGAGCACAGATACGCAGTATTTT.

A word on this clone: This sample includes further DNA sequences coding for the same CDR3. The gene calls are TRBV5-1 and TRBJ2-5; D is possibly TRBD1 (5 bases). The CDR3 runs 13 residues. Germline assignment: CDR1 SGHRS and CDR2 YFSETQ. V was cut by 0 bases and J by 4 bases, with 7 bases left in between. CDR3 DNA sequence: TGCGCCAGCAGCTTGGGGGGCACAGAGACCCAGTACTTC. It translates to CASSLGGTETQYF.

The chain links TRBV28 to TRBJ1-2; 7 bases are shared with TRBD1. The V gene end was trimmed by 3 bases and the J gene end by 3 bases; junction bases not matched to a gene: 10. This CDR3 has 16 residues. Germline assignment: CDR1 MDHEN and CDR2 SYDVKM. In DNA form, the CDR3 reads TGTGCCAGCAGTTTTGGTCCCATAACAGGGGACTATGGCTACACCTTC. Residues: CASSFGPITGDYGYTF.

The chain carries TRBV3-1 (or the pseudogene TRBV3-2) and TRBJ2-2; TRBD2 aligns across 7 bases. The J segment lost 6 bases and the V segment lost 6 bases, leaving 4 bases of the junction unmatched. CDR3 length: 13 amino acids. Germline CDR1 and CDR2: LGHDT and YNNKEL (reference sequence). In DNA, the CDR3 is TGTGCCAGCAGTCGGGGGGTTGCCGGGGAGCTGTTTTTT. Translation: CASSRGVAGELFF.

The chain is built from TRBV5-1 and TRBJ2-1; TRBD2 matches at 9 bases. The length of the CDR3 is 16 residues. CDR1 and CDR2 from the germline V gene are SGHRS and YFSETQ. V lost 5 bases and J lost 0; bases outside the gene matches: 6. The CDR3 coding sequence is TGCGCCAGCAGATCCGGGACTAGCTACTCCTACAATGAGCAGTTCTTC. This encodes CASRSGTSYSYNEQFF.

This clone was observed once. V and J are TRBV10-3 and TRBJ1-1; 7 bases agree with TRBD1. V lost 6 bases, J lost 0 bases, and 7 bases stayed unmatched. The CDR3 contains 15 residues. The germline V gene has CDR1 ENHRY and CDR2 SYGVKD. The DNA for the CDR3 is TGTGCCATCAGAATTACAGGGGCGATGAACACTGAAGCTTTCTTT. Translation: CAIRITGAMNTEAFF.

The chain employs TRBV24-1 and TRBJ1-5; 8 nucleotides line up with TRBD1. The ends lost 2 bases at V and 4 bases at J; junction bases unmatched: 6. This CDR3 region has 16 residues. Germline V CDR1 and CDR2: KGHDR, SFDVKD. CDR3 loop: CATSDSRTGTNQPQHF. For the CDR3, the DNA is TGTGCCACCAGTGATTCGCGGACAGGGACGAATCAGCCCCAGCATTTT.

This clone turned up a few times. The chain uses TRBV19 and TRBJ2-1; no reliable D call. Per the germline V gene, CDR1 is LNHDA and CDR2 is SQIVND (reference sequence). The V and J ends lost 5 bases and 9 bases respectively, with 14 bases between them. The CDR3 totals 13 residues. CDR3 sequence reads: CASSFQAPGEQFF. The DNA for the CDR3 is TGTGCCAGTAGTTTTCAGGCCCCCGGTGAGCAGTTCTTC.

The CDR3 spells CASKETGTGKAKLFF. CDR3 bases: TGTGCCAGCAAAGAAACCGGGACAGGGAAAGCAAAACTGTTTTTT. The genes are TRBV27 and TRBJ1-4; 9 nucleotides line up with TRBD1. Germline assignment: CDR1 MNHEY and CDR2 SMNVEV (reference sequence). This CDR3 has 15 amino acids. J lost 10 bases, V lost 7 bases, and 13 bases had no gene match.

This sequence joins TRBV3-1 (or the pseudogene TRBV3-2) and TRBJ2-7; 9 nucleotides align to TRBD1. J gave up 7 bases and V 4 bases, and 8 bases lay outside the gene matches. The germline CDR1 and CDR2 sequences are LGHDT and YNNKEL (reference sequence). This CDR3 contains 14 residues. In nucleotides, the CDR3 is TGTGCCAGCAGCCCACCGCGACAGGGGGTAGAGCAGTACTTC. It is translated as CASSPPRQGVEQYF.

This rearrangement joins TRBV9 to TRBJ2-7; the D gene is possibly TRBD2 (6 bases). The CDR3 consists of 16 residues. V was trimmed by 4 bases and J by 2 bases, leaving 19 bases between them. In germline, CDR1 is SGDLS, CDR2 YYNGEE. The CDR3: CASSPSVASAAYEQYF. The CDR3 nucleotides are TGTGCCAGCAGCCCCTCAGTAGCTAGCGCTGCCTACGAGCAGTACTTC.

This clone is a singleton in its sample. The chain recombines TRBV5-4 with TRBJ2-3; D not certain. The V end lost 1 base, the J end lost 5 bases, and 11 bases lay between the germline ends. Germline values: CDR1 SGHNT, CDR2 YYREEE (reference sequence). CDR3 length: 14 residues. CDR3 sequence reads: CASSLPLAGDTQYF. DNA of the CDR3: TGTGCCAGCAGCTTGCCCTTAGCCGGAGATACGCAGTATTTT.

The J gene is TRBJ1-4, the V gene TRBV18; TRBD1 matches at 9 bases. This CDR3 contains 18 residues. Unmatched junction bases numbered 10, after V lost 2 bases and J lost 3 bases. The germline CDR1 and CDR2 sequences are KGHSH and LQKENI. CDR3 in amino acids: CASSPRQGGISANEKLFF. The CDR3 DNA reads as TGTGCCAGCTCACCAAGACAGGGGGGTATTTCAGCTAATGAAAAACTGTTTTTT.

This clone has a single count. A junction end diverges from the germline sequence, so it may reflect a read error. The J gene is TRBJ1-1, the V gene TRBV5-6, with D perhaps TRBD1 (5 bases). This CDR3 has 13 amino acids. The V gene's germline CDR1 is SGHDT and CDR2 YYEEEE. The CDR3 DNA reads as TGTGCCAGCAGTTTGGGGAGGGGTGATGAAGCTTTCTTT. It yields the protein CASSLGRGDEAFF.

This rearrangement joins TRBV12-5 to TRBJ1-5, with D maybe TRBD1 (6 bases). V was cut by 6 bases and J by 1 base, with 10 bases left in between. The CDR3 has 14 amino acids. Germline CDR1 is LGHNT and CDR2 is FRNRAP. CDR3 nucleotides: TGTGCTAGTGGCCCGGACAGAAGCAATCAGCCCCAGCATTTT. Protein: CASGPDRSNQPQHF.

The chain employs TRBV5-1 and TRBJ2-7; 9 bases match TRBD1. From germline, CDR1 is SGHRS and CDR2 YFSETQ. The trim removed 3 bases at V and 6 bases at J, leaving 7 bases unmatched. The CDR3 is made up of 14 amino acids. The CDR3, as DNA: TGCGCCAGCAGCTCCGGACAGGGGCCGTCCGAGCAGTACTTC. This translates into CASSSGQGPSEQYF. The whole variable domain, filled in from reference TRBV5-1 and TRBJ2-7, reads KAGVTQTPRYLIKTRGQQVTLSCSPISGHRSVSWYQQTPGQGLQFLFEYFSETQRNKGNFPGRFSGRQFSNSRSEMNVSTLELGDSALYLCASSSGQGPSEQYFGPGTRLTVT.

This chain joins TRBV5-1 and TRBJ1-1; D is possibly TRBD1 (6 bases). Germline CDR1 is SGHRS and CDR2 is YFSETQ. This CDR3 comprises 14 residues. Between the trimmed V and J ends, which lost 0 bases and 7 bases, there was a span of 13 bases. The CDR3 region is CASSLEGHQLEAFF. The CDR3 DNA is TGCGCCAGCAGCTTGGAGGGACACCAACTTGAAGCTTTCTTT.

V and J are TRBV12-5 and TRBJ1-4, with D uncertain. The CDR3 is 14 amino acids. Germline V gene sequence: CDR1 LGHNT, CDR2 FRNRAP. Trimming shortened V by 1 base and J by 6 bases, and 9 bases separated the two germline ends. The CDR3 DNA follows: TGTGCTAGTGGTTTGGCGGGGATGCATGAAAAACTGTTTTTT. Amino acid sequence: CASGLAGMHEKLFF.

The CDR3 DNA reads TGTGCCAGCAGTGGACCGGGACAGAGGAACACTGAAGCTTTCTTT. Protein: CASSGPGQRNTEAFF. The chain uses TRBV2 and TRBJ1-1, with 7 bases identical to TRBD1. V lost 4 bases to trimming and J lost 1 base; unmatched junction nucleotides: 6. The germline gives CDR1 SNHLY, CDR2 FYNNEI. This CDR3 has 15 residues.

The chain recombines TRBV2 with TRBJ2-7, with TRBD1 matching 8 bases. The CDR3 sequence is 13 residues long. V lost 4 bases to trimming and J lost 2 bases; unmatched junction nucleotides: 1. From germline, CDR1 is SNHLY and CDR2 FYNNEI. CDR3: CASSVQGAYEQYF. DNA of the CDR3: TGTGCCAGCAGTGTACAGGGGGCCTACGAGCAGTACTTC.

This chain uses TRBV9 with TRBJ1-2; D may be TRBD1 (5 bases). Germline loops: CDR1 SGDLS, CDR2 YYNGEE. The CDR3 extends over 14 amino acids. V was trimmed by 0 bases and J by 7 bases, leaving 13 bases between them. The CDR3 protein is CASSVVLGGVGYTF. The CDR3 nucleotides read TGTGCCAGCAGCGTAGTTTTGGGGGGAGTTGGCTACACCTTC.

The gene calls are TRBV11-2 and TRBJ2-5; tentative D call: TRBD2 (6 bases). This CDR3 spans 15 amino acids. V lost 1 base, J lost 4 bases, and 13 bases lay in between. Germline-derived CDR1 and CDR2 are SGHAT and FQNNGV. The CDR3 loop reads CASSLGGDPRETQYF. Written as DNA, the CDR3 is TGTGCCAGCAGCTTAGGGGGGGACCCCCGAGAGACCCAGTACTTC.

The rearrangement links TRBV18 to TRBJ1-1, with 9 nucleotides matching TRBD1. The germline V gene has CDR1 KGHSH and CDR2 LQKENI. V gave up 4 bases and J gave up 5 bases; unmatched junction bases: 5. The CDR3 runs 14 residues. The CDR3 nucleotides read TGTGCCAGCTCACTGGGACAGGGAAGTACTGAAGCTTTCTTT. It specifies CASSLGQGSTEAFF. The full variable domain, rest sourced from reference TRBV18 and TRBJ1-1, is NAGVMQNPRHLVRRRGQEARLRCSPMKGHSHVYWYRQLPEEGLKFMVYLQKENIIDESGMPKERFSAEFPKEGPSILRIQQVVRGDSAAYFCASSLGQGSTEAFFGQGTRLTVV.